These T cell receptor beta chains were read from a single sample in a study of T cells in tumors after PD-1 blockade. Clones were sequenced by immunoSEQ multiplex PCR, and TCRdb holds only the in-frame ones, with some missing. The top ten hold about 16% of the sample, which has around 12,000 clones, roughly 63% seen once. Here the sequenced sample was tumor tissue, taken before anti-PD-1 treatment. The origin of the receptors is a human donor with basal cell carcinoma. Both conserved end residues are part of each CDR3. The D gene is left open where the match is weak. A row's size may be missing; if present it is once, few, many or a size class.

j_call: TRBJ2-3; d_call: TRBD1; clone_size: .; v_call: TRBV3-1/TRBV3-2; cdr3_aa: CASRGQGKTDTQYF; cdr3_nt: TGTGCCAGCAGGGGACAGGGAAAAACAGATACGCAGTATTTT
j_call: TRBJ2-5; d_call: .; clone_size: .; v_call: TRBV9; cdr3_aa: CASSAEETQYF; cdr3_nt: TGTGCCAGCAGCGCGGAAGAGACCCAGTACTTC
j_call: TRBJ2-1; d_call: .; clone_size: .; v_call: TRBV21-1; cdr3_aa: CASSKAQSGGFYNEQFF; cdr3_nt: TGTGCCAGCAGCAAAGCGCAGAGCGGGGGATTTTACAATGAGCAGTTCTTC
j_call: TRBJ1-1; d_call: .; clone_size: .; v_call: TRBV5-6; cdr3_aa: CASSFTPGEAFF; cdr3_nt: TGTGCCAGCAGCTTCACCCCAGGGGAAGCTTTCTTT
j_call: TRBJ1-2; d_call: TRBD1; clone_size: few; v_call: TRBV10-3; cdr3_aa: CAISDRDRGYGYTF; cdr3_nt: TGTGCCATCAGTGACCGGGACAGGGGCTATGGCTACACCTTC
j_call: TRBJ2-2; d_call: .; clone_size: .; v_call: TRBV6-2/TRBV6-3; cdr3_aa: CASSPTRDKNTGELFF; cdr3_nt: TGTGCCAGCAGTCCGACCAGGGACAAGAACACCGGGGAGCTGTTTTTT
j_call: TRBJ1-1; d_call: .; clone_size: .; v_call: TRBV25-1; cdr3_aa: CASRDGQYTEAFF; cdr3_nt: TGTGCCAGCAGGGACGGACAGTACACTGAAGCTTTCTTT
j_call: TRBJ2-3; d_call: .; clone_size: .; v_call: TRBV4-1; cdr3_aa: CASSQGFRTLPPDTQYF; cdr3_nt: TGCGCCAGCAGCCAAGGATTCCGGACGCTACCCCCGGATACGCAGTATTTT
j_call: TRBJ1-5; d_call: .; clone_size: .; v_call: TRBV19; cdr3_aa: CASSWARNQPQHF; cdr3_nt: TGTGCCAGTAGTTGGGCACGGAATCAGCCCCAGCATTTT
j_call: TRBJ2-3; d_call: .; clone_size: medium-sized; v_call: TRBV12-3/TRBV12-4; cdr3_aa: CASRDLTADTQYF; cdr3_nt: TGTGCCAGTAGGGACCTCACCGCTGATACGCAGTATTTT
j_call: TRBJ2-3; d_call: TRBD2; clone_size: .; v_call: TRBV6-5; cdr3_aa: CASSYSYGGLADTQYF; cdr3_nt: TGTGCCAGCAGTTACTCTTACGGGGGGTTGGCAGATACGCAGTATTTT
j_call: TRBJ2-5; d_call: .; clone_size: medium-sized; v_call: TRBV12-3/TRBV12-4; cdr3_aa: CASSYTRNNKQYF; cdr3_nt: TGTGCCAGCAGTTACACCCGAAACAACAAGCAGTACTTC
j_call: TRBJ2-1; d_call: .; clone_size: .; v_call: TRBV9; cdr3_aa: CASSPPIGPNEQFF; cdr3_nt: TGTGCCAGCAGCCCTCCGATAGGTCCCAATGAGCAGTTCTTC
j_call: TRBJ1-2; d_call: .; clone_size: .; v_call: TRBV6-5; cdr3_aa: CASSPGLGRGGYTF; cdr3_nt: TGTGCCAGCAGCCCCGGACTGGGCAGAGGCGGCTACACCTTC
j_call: TRBJ1-2; d_call: .; clone_size: .; v_call: TRBV7-2; cdr3_aa: CASSSQPGYGYTF; cdr3_nt: TGTGCCAGCAGCTCCCAGCCGGGCTATGGCTACACCTTC
j_call: TRBJ2-7; d_call: TRBD1; clone_size: .; v_call: TRBV7-2; cdr3_aa: CASSRDRGRNEQYF; cdr3_nt: TGTGCCAGCAGCCGGGACAGGGGGCGGAACGAGCAGTACTTC
j_call: TRBJ2-1; d_call: TRBD2; clone_size: .; v_call: TRBV7-2; cdr3_aa: CASSRGLGNYNEQFF; cdr3_nt: TGTGCCAGCAGCAGGGGACTAGGGAACTACAATGAGCAGTTCTTC
j_call: TRBJ1-1; d_call: TRBD1; clone_size: once; v_call: TRBV7-6; cdr3_aa: CASSPASGQGQIAFF; cdr3_nt: TGTGCCAGCAGCCCCGCTTCCGGACAGGGACAAATAGCTTTCTTT
j_call: TRBJ2-7; d_call: TRBD2; clone_size: .; v_call: TRBV11-3; cdr3_aa: CASSVTSETYEQYF; cdr3_nt: TGTGCCAGCAGCGTGACTAGCGAGACCTACGAGCAGTACTTC
j_call: TRBJ1-3; d_call: TRBD1; clone_size: .; v_call: TRBV5-6; cdr3_aa: CASSWRARTGVSGNTIYF; cdr3_nt: TGTGCCAGCAGCTGGAGGGCGCGAACAGGGGTATCTGGAAACACCATATATTTT
j_call: TRBJ1-2; d_call: .; clone_size: medium-sized; v_call: TRBV19; cdr3_aa: CASSIWQADGYTF; cdr3_nt: TGTGCCAGTAGTATATGGCAAGCAGATGGCTACACCTTC
j_call: TRBJ1-5; d_call: .; clone_size: .; v_call: TRBV7-2; cdr3_aa: CASSFKGGQPQHF; cdr3_nt: TGTGCCAGCAGCTTTAAGGGAGGTCAGCCCCAGCATTTT